This TCR beta chain was sequenced for a study of CD8 T cells in ankylosing spondylitis. This clonotype was observed a few times. TCRdb processed the 5' RACE reads anew with MiXCR; each CDR3 protein has one entry. Of 300,000 to 350,000 distinct CDR3 sequences listed, 14% to 15% are singletons. The CDR3 contains 19 residues. Germline V gives CDR1 MNHNS, CDR2 SASEGT. J was trimmed by 2 bases and V by 8 bases; bases with no gene match: 17. The receptor was isolated from a male donor with ankylosing spondylitis or in good health (not recorded which). Sequences were obtained from blood, either unsorted or a sorted T cell fraction (not recorded which). The V and J genes are TRBV6-1 and TRBJ2-3, with TRBD1 matching over 12 bases. The CDR3 sequence: CASRRDRGLAGGSTDTQYF. The CDR3 DNA is TGTGCCAGCCGACGGGACAGGGGGCTCGCGGGAGGGTCCACAGATACGCAGTATTTT.